These 11 T cell receptor beta chains originate from one sample sequenced in a study of technical replicates of blood from a handful of donors. Measured with immunoSEQ multiplex PCR; TCRdb has only the in-frame clones, and not every one. The data contain roughly 80,000 clones, approximately 93% of them singletons. Sequenced: T cells isolated from PBMCs. The source of these receptors is a human donor in good health.

This clone was seen just once. The chain carries TRBV27 and TRBJ2-7; possibly TRBD1 for D (5 bases). The CDR3 contains 13 residues. The V end lost 5 bases, the J end lost 4 bases, and 12 bases lay between the germline ends. Germline V CDR1 and CDR2: MNHEY, SMNVEV (reference sequence). CDR3 residues: CASSVRAGYEQYF. CDR3 DNA sequence: TGTGCCAGCAGTGTCAGGGCAGGATACGAGCAGTACTTC.

The rearrangement joins TRBV28 to TRBJ2-2; no clear D gene. CDR3 length: 18 residues. Germline V lookup: CDR1 MDHEN, CDR2 SYDVKM. V shed 4 bases and J shed 5 bases, with 23 bases lying between them. The CDR3 DNA reads TGTGCCAGCAGTTCCCCAATACTGGCCGGAGACGGTACCGGGGAGCTGTTTTTT. Translation gives CASSSPILAGDGTGELFF.

The rearrangement links TRBV2 to TRBJ2-2; a possible D gene is TRBD1 (5 bases). The CDR3 extends over 15 amino acids. The V and J ends lost 5 bases and 4 bases respectively, with 14 bases between them. Looked up from germline, CDR1 is SNHLY and CDR2 is FYNNEI. CDR3 protein: CASSPLGDGTGELFF. CDR3 nucleotide sequence: TGTGCCAGCAGTCCGCTAGGGGATGGCACCGGGGAGCTGTTTTTT.

The chain carries TRBV29-1 and TRBJ2-2; unclear D gene. Germline V gives CDR1 SQVTM, CDR2 ANQGSEA. Between the trimmed V and J ends, which lost 0 bases and 5 bases, there was a span of 7 bases. The CDR3 loop spans 13 amino acids. The CDR3 region is CSVEDQRTGELFF. CDR3 in DNA: TGCAGCGTTGAAGATCAGAGGACCGGGGAGCTGTTTTTT.

The DNA of the CDR3 is TGTGCCAGCAGCTTGGCGGCGGGAGGGCCATTTGGAGATACGCAGTATTTT. As protein: CASSLAAGGPFGDTQYF. The chain carries TRBV5-6 and TRBJ2-3; 9 bases line up with TRBD2. Germline CDR1 reads SGHDT; CDR2 reads YYEEEE. The CDR3 loop spans 17 amino acids. Germline trimming cut 0 bases from V and 5 bases from J; bases unmatched to any gene: 10.

J is TRBJ1-2 and V is TRBV30; perhaps TRBD1 as D (5 bases). The V end lost 0 bases, the J end lost 8 bases, and 10 bases lay between the germline ends. Per the germline V gene, CDR1 is GTSNPN and CDR2 is SVGIG (reference sequence). The CDR3 length is 12 residues. CDR3 DNA: TGTGCCTGGAGTGTAGTAAGGGGCGGCTACACCTTC. This translates into CAWSVVRGGYTF.

The chain has TRBV5-6 and TRBJ2-3; TRBD2 matches 11 bases. This CDR3 contains 16 residues. The V gene's germline CDR1 is SGHDT and CDR2 YYEEEE. After removal of 4 bases from V and 4 bases from J, the junction contained 8 bases not matched to a gene. CDR3 loop: CASSAQGSGRADTQYF. In DNA form, the CDR3 reads TGTGCCAGCAGCGCCCAGGGTAGCGGGAGGGCAGATACGCAGTATTTT.

The chain employs TRBV28 and TRBJ1-1; TRBD1 agrees at 11 bases. The CDR3 is 15 amino acids. The V gene end was trimmed by 1 base and the J gene end by 4 bases; junction bases not matched to a gene: 2. Germline V gene sequence: CDR1 MDHEN, CDR2 SYDVKM. This CDR3 is CASSLLGQGATEAFF. CDR3 DNA: TGTGCCAGCAGTTTATTAGGACAGGGGGCCACTGAAGCTTTCTTT.

As to this clone: Other DNA sequences from this sample encode an identical CDR3 as well. V is TRBV9 and J is TRBJ2-7, with 11 bases fitting TRBD2. This CDR3 spans 15 amino acids. Trimming at V came to 3 bases and at J to 1 base, leaving 3 bases not matched to a gene. Germline CDR1 SGDLS, CDR2 YYNGEE. CDR3 sequence reads: CASSAGLAESYEQYF. CDR3 sequence (DNA): TGTGCCAGCAGCGCGGGACTAGCGGAATCCTACGAGCAGTACTTC. The full variable domain, in which reference TRBV9 and TRBJ2-7 provide the parts outside the CDR3, is DSGVTQTPKHLITATGQRVTLRCSPRSGDLSVYWYQQSLDQGLQFLIQYYNGEERAKGNILERFSAQQFPDLHSELNLSSLELGDSALYFCASSAGLAESYEQYFGPGTRLTVT.

V usage is TRBV11-2 and J usage is TRBJ2-3; 13 bases fit TRBD2. V was pared by 0 bases and J by 0 bases, with 3 bases of the junction left unmatched. Per germline, CDR1 SGHAT and CDR2 FQNNGV. CDR3 length: 18 residues. Here the CDR3 reads CASSLEGLAGTSTDTQYF. As DNA, the CDR3 is TGTGCCAGCAGCTTAGAGGGACTAGCGGGAACGAGCACAGATACGCAGTATTTT.

Concerning this clone: Within the sample, other DNA sequences also encode this same CDR3. The chain uses TRBV27 and TRBJ2-7; no firm D call. The germline CDR1 and CDR2 sequences are MNHEY and SMNVEV (reference sequence). The CDR3 has 13 residues. V lost 2 bases and J lost 2, with 7 bases in between. The CDR3 is CASSLGQTYEQYF. As DNA, the CDR3 is TGTGCCAGCAGTTTAGGCCAGACCTACGAGCAGTACTTC.